These T cell receptor beta chains were read from a single sample in a study of cytomegalovirus exposure and HLA in healthy donors. Profiled with immunoSEQ multiplex PCR; TCRdb holds only in-frame clones, not every one. This sample has about 170,000 clones, with roughly 72% found just once. The sample was PBMCs. Every receptor here comes from a woman aged 25 to 39 in good health and CMV-seropositive. CDR3s include the opening cysteine and the closing phenylalanine or tryptophan. D genes are given only for firm matches. Some rows have no size entry. The others give once, few or many, or a class for an expanded clone.

clone size: NA
J gene: TRBJ1-1
D gene: TRBD1
V gene: TRBV2
CDR3 DNA: TGTGCCAGCAGTCCGGACAGGGGAACTGAAGCTTTCTTT
CDR3 protein: CASSPDRGTEAFF

clone size: NA
J gene: TRBJ1-4
D gene: TRBD1
V gene: TRBV13
CDR3 DNA: TGTGCCAGCAGCGAACGGACAGGGGGCGGAAAACTGTTTTTT
CDR3 protein: CASSERTGGGKLFF

clone size: once
J gene: TRBJ1-6
D gene: TRBD1
V gene: TRBV5-4
CDR3 DNA: TGTGCCAGCAGCCTGTCTACAGGGGGAAATTCACCCCTCCACTTT
CDR3 protein: CASSLSTGGNSPLHF

clone size: NA
J gene: TRBJ2-5
D gene: TRBD2
V gene: TRBV6-1
CDR3 DNA: TGTGCCAGCAGTGTTTTTCTAGCGGGGGGAGGCAGGGAGACCCAGTACTTC
CDR3 protein: CASSVFLAGGGRETQYF

clone size: NA
J gene: TRBJ2-1
D gene: TRBD2
V gene: TRBV9
CDR3 DNA: TGTGCCAGCAGCGTATCCGGGACTAGCGGGAGTTTTGGTGAGCAGTTCTTC
CDR3 protein: CASSVSGTSGSFGEQFF

clone size: NA
J gene: TRBJ1-5
D gene: TRBD1
V gene: TRBV19
CDR3 DNA: TGTGCCAGTAGCGTCACAGGGGGAAGCAATCAGCCCCAGCATTTT
CDR3 protein: CASSVTGGSNQPQHF

clone size: NA
J gene: TRBJ1-1
D gene: NA
V gene: TRBV6-5
CDR3 DNA: TGTGCCAGCAGTTCCACGACAGGCTGGGCTTTCTTT
CDR3 protein: CASSSTTGWAFF

clone size: NA
J gene: TRBJ2-5
D gene: TRBD1
V gene: TRBV7-7
CDR3 DNA: TGTGCCAGCAGCTTGGGACAGGAAAAGGAGACCCAGTACTTC
CDR3 protein: CASSLGQEKETQYF

clone size: NA
J gene: TRBJ2-1
D gene: NA
V gene: TRBV5-8
CDR3 DNA: TGTGCCAGCAGCGGAACAGTGTTGAGTGAGCAGTTCTTC
CDR3 protein: CASSGTVLSEQFF

clone size: few
J gene: TRBJ1-5
D gene: TRBD1
V gene: TRBV6-1
CDR3 DNA: TGTGCCAGCAGTGCAGGGGGTAATCAGCCCCAGCATTTT
CDR3 protein: CASSAGGNQPQHF

clone size: many
J gene: TRBJ1-5
D gene: NA
V gene: TRBV28
CDR3 DNA: TGTGCCAGCAGTTTAGGTTCGGGCAATCAGCCCCAGCATTTT
CDR3 protein: CASSLGSGNQPQHF

clone size: NA
J gene: TRBJ1-3
D gene: TRBD1
V gene: TRBV30
CDR3 DNA: TGTGCCTTGAAACCGGGACAGGGATCTGGAAACACCATATATTTT
CDR3 protein: CALKPGQGSGNTIYF

clone size: NA
J gene: TRBJ2-1
D gene: NA
V gene: TRBV5-1
CDR3 DNA: TGCGCCAGCAGCGCGACAGATAGACTCTACAATGAGCAGTTCTTC
CDR3 protein: CASSATDRLYNEQFF

clone size: NA
J gene: TRBJ1-2
D gene: TRBD1
V gene: TRBV5-4
CDR3 DNA: TGTGCCAGCAGCTTGCCGGGACAGGGAACCGGCTACACCTTC
CDR3 protein: CASSLPGQGTGYTF

clone size: NA
J gene: TRBJ2-3
D gene: TRBD1
V gene: TRBV7-2
CDR3 DNA: TGTGCCAGCAGCTCGCATCCCAGGGGGCTAGCAGATACGCAGTATTTT
CDR3 protein: CASSSHPRGLADTQYF

clone size: NA
J gene: TRBJ2-1
D gene: NA
V gene: TRBV7-7
CDR3 DNA: TGTGCCAGCAGCTTAGCGGGGCTTAACAATGAGCAGTTCTTC
CDR3 protein: CASSLAGLNNEQFF

clone size: NA
J gene: TRBJ1-4
D gene: NA
V gene: TRBV14
CDR3 DNA: TGTGCCAGCAGCCCCGGGGGGGGCGCCCATGAAAAACTGTTTTTT
CDR3 protein: CASSPGGGAHEKLFF

clone size: NA
J gene: TRBJ2-4
D gene: NA
V gene: TRBV30
CDR3 DNA: TGTGCCTGGTCCGGGGGTCCGAAAAACATTCAGTACTTC
CDR3 protein: CAWSGGPKNIQYF

clone size: medium-sized
J gene: TRBJ2-7
D gene: NA
V gene: TRBV4-3
CDR3 DNA: TGCGCCAGCAGCCAAGCCCGGACTACCTCCTACGAGCAGTACTTC
CDR3 protein: CASSQARTTSYEQYF

clone size: once
J gene: TRBJ2-7
D gene: NA
V gene: TRBV30
CDR3 DNA: TGTGCCTGGACGGCGGCGGCGGCCGGGGAGCAGTACTTC
CDR3 protein: CAWTAAAAGEQYF

clone size: NA
J gene: TRBJ1-4
D gene: TRBD1
V gene: TRBV30
CDR3 DNA: TGTGCCCGTCAACAGGGGGCAGGAGAAAAACTGTTTTTT
CDR3 protein: CARQQGAGEKLFF

clone size: NA
J gene: TRBJ2-7
D gene: TRBD2
V gene: TRBV28
CDR3 DNA: TGTGCCAGCAGTTTAACTAGGACTAGCGGGTCTGCCTACGAGCAGTACTTC
CDR3 protein: CASSLTRTSGSAYEQYF

clone size: few
J gene: TRBJ1-1
D gene: NA
V gene: TRBV7-8
CDR3 DNA: TGTGCCAGCAGCTTACGGGATCTGAACACTGAAGCTTTCTTT
CDR3 protein: CASSLRDLNTEAFF

clone size: NA
J gene: TRBJ1-2
D gene: NA
V gene: TRBV30
CDR3 DNA: TGTGCCTTCTCCCAGGGTTGGGATGGCTACACCTTC
CDR3 protein: CAFSQGWDGYTF

clone size: once
J gene: TRBJ1-4
D gene: TRBD1
V gene: TRBV5-1
CDR3 DNA: TGCGCCAGCAGCCCTGGAGTTTGGGACAGAGAAAAACTGTTTTTT
CDR3 protein: CASSPGVWDREKLFF

clone size: NA
J gene: TRBJ2-2
D gene: NA
V gene: TRBV21-1
CDR3 DNA: TGTGCCAGCAGCAGAACAACAGGGGGCGCGACCGGGGAGCTGTTTTTT
CDR3 protein: CASSRTTGGATGELFF

clone size: NA
J gene: TRBJ1-2
D gene: NA
V gene: TRBV23-1
CDR3 DNA: TGCGCCAGCAACATCGGTTCAGGCAAGGATTACTATGGCTACACCTTC
CDR3 protein: CASNIGSGKDYYGYTF

clone size: NA
J gene: TRBJ2-1
D gene: NA
V gene: TRBV28
CDR3 DNA: NA
CDR3 protein: CASSLWGLGNFFF

clone size: NA
J gene: TRBJ2-5
D gene: TRBD2
V gene: TRBV5-1
CDR3 DNA: TGCGCCAGCAGCTTGGTTCCAGCGGGAGGCCAAGAGACCCAGTACTTC
CDR3 protein: CASSLVPAGGQETQYF

clone size: NA
J gene: TRBJ2-4
D gene: NA
V gene: TRBV5-5
CDR3 DNA: TGTGCCAGCAGTCGACTAGCCAAAAACATTCAGTACTTC
CDR3 protein: CASSRLAKNIQYF

clone size: NA
J gene: TRBJ2-7
D gene: TRBD2
V gene: TRBV27
CDR3 DNA: TGTGCCAGCAGTCCCATGAAACTAGCGGGAGGGCCCTACGAGCAGTACTTC
CDR3 protein: CASSPMKLAGGPYEQYF

clone size: NA
J gene: TRBJ2-5
D gene: NA
V gene: TRBV9
CDR3 DNA: TGTGCCAGCAGCGATACAGGGGAGACCCAGTACTTC
CDR3 protein: CASSDTGETQYF

clone size: NA
J gene: TRBJ1-6
D gene: NA
V gene: TRBV5-1
CDR3 DNA: TGCGCCAGCAGGCTTGATAGCGTAAATTCACCCCTCCACTTT
CDR3 protein: CASRLDSVNSPLHF

clone size: few
J gene: TRBJ2-4
D gene: TRBD1
V gene: TRBV28
CDR3 DNA: TGTGCCAGCAGTTTATGGGACAGGGCCAAAAACATTCAGTACTTC
CDR3 protein: CASSLWDRAKNIQYF

clone size: NA
J gene: TRBJ1-3
D gene: NA
V gene: TRBV16
CDR3 DNA: TGTGCCAACTCCAAGACAGGTTTCTCTGGAAACACCATATATTTT
CDR3 protein: CANSKTGFSGNTIYF

clone size: NA
J gene: TRBJ2-7
D gene: TRBD2
V gene: TRBV29-1
CDR3 DNA: TGCAGCGTTCCTGGGACTAGCACGTACGAGCAGTACTTC
CDR3 protein: CSVPGTSTYEQYF

clone size: NA
J gene: TRBJ1-5
D gene: TRBD1
V gene: TRBV6-5
CDR3 DNA: TGTGCCAGCAGTTACTCGACAGGGGACGATCAGCCCCAGCATTTT
CDR3 protein: CASSYSTGDDQPQHF

clone size: NA
J gene: TRBJ1-1
D gene: NA
V gene: TRBV10-3
CDR3 DNA: TGTGCCATCAGCCCAGGGGCCATGAACACTGAAGCTTTCTTT
CDR3 protein: CAISPGAMNTEAFF

clone size: NA
J gene: TRBJ1-4
D gene: NA
V gene: TRBV7-8
CDR3 DNA: TGTGCCAGCAGCTCAAGTTTCGGGGAGGGTGAAAAACTGTTTTTT
CDR3 protein: CASSSSFGEGEKLFF

clone size: NA
J gene: TRBJ1-1
D gene: NA
V gene: TRBV5-1
CDR3 DNA: TGCGCCAGCAGCTTGGAGGCAGGGGCGAACACTGAAGCTTTCTTT
CDR3 protein: CASSLEAGANTEAFF

clone size: NA
J gene: TRBJ1-1
D gene: TRBD1
V gene: TRBV30
CDR3 DNA: TGTGCCTGGGTTTACAGGGGTGGCACTGAAGCTTTCTTT
CDR3 protein: CAWVYRGGTEAFF

clone size: NA
J gene: TRBJ2-3
D gene: NA
V gene: TRBV18
CDR3 DNA: TGTGCCAGCTCACCCTCCACTTCGGGCACAGATACGCAGTATTTT
CDR3 protein: CASSPSTSGTDTQYF

clone size: NA
J gene: TRBJ1-2
D gene: NA
V gene: TRBV6-6
CDR3 DNA: TGTGCCAGCAGTCGTACAGGGACGGGTGGCGGCTACACCTTC
CDR3 protein: CASSRTGTGGGYTF

clone size: NA
J gene: TRBJ2-7
D gene: NA
V gene: TRBV30
CDR3 DNA: TGTGCCTGGACCCGGAGGGACAGCTACGAGCAGTACTTC
CDR3 protein: CAWTRRDSYEQYF

clone size: NA
J gene: TRBJ2-7
D gene: TRBD2
V gene: TRBV7-2
CDR3 DNA: TGTGCCAGCAGCTTCCGGACTAGCGGGGCACCTTCCTACGAGCAGTACTTC
CDR3 protein: CASSFRTSGAPSYEQYF

clone size: NA
J gene: TRBJ1-1
D gene: NA
V gene: TRBV30
CDR3 DNA: TGTGCCTGGAGTGTACGCGGGCTGCTGAACACTGAAGCTTTCTTT
CDR3 protein: CAWSVRGLLNTEAFF

clone size: NA
J gene: TRBJ1-2
D gene: NA
V gene: TRBV6-4
CDR3 DNA: TGTGCCAGCAGTCAAGGGGGATTCTATGGCTACACCTTC
CDR3 protein: CASSQGGFYGYTF

clone size: once
J gene: TRBJ1-1
D gene: NA
V gene: TRBV18
CDR3 DNA: TGTGCCAGCTCACCAGTGGGGGCGTCGAACACTGAAGCTTTCTTT
CDR3 protein: CASSPVGASNTEAFF

clone size: few
J gene: TRBJ1-1
D gene: NA
V gene: TRBV6-6
CDR3 DNA: TGTGCCAGCAGTAAGGGGGTAACTACACCCACTGAAGCTTTCTTT
CDR3 protein: CASSKGVTTPTEAFF

clone size: NA
J gene: TRBJ1-6
D gene: NA
V gene: TRBV27
CDR3 DNA: TGTGCCAGCAGTTCCACACCCTTTGCGGTGAGCTCCTATAATTCACCCCTCCACTTT
CDR3 protein: CASSSTPFAVSSYNSPLHF

clone size: NA
J gene: TRBJ2-7
D gene: NA
V gene: TRBV4-1
CDR3 DNA: TGCGCCAGCAGCCCCCTTACGGGGGTTCAGTGCTTC
CDR3 protein: CASSPLTGVQCF

clone size: NA
J gene: TRBJ2-7
D gene: NA
V gene: TRBV7-2
CDR3 DNA: TGTGCCAGCAGCTTAGAGCCGGGAGTCTACGAGCAGTACTTC
CDR3 protein: CASSLEPGVYEQYF

clone size: NA
J gene: TRBJ2-7
D gene: TRBD2
V gene: TRBV6-5
CDR3 DNA: TGTGCCAGCAGAGAGCTAGCGGGGAGTTTCTACGAGCAGTACTTC
CDR3 protein: CASRELAGSFYEQYF

clone size: NA
J gene: TRBJ1-5
D gene: NA
V gene: TRBV5-8
CDR3 DNA: TGTGCCAGCAGCTTGGGGCACTATAACGATCAGCCCCAGCATTTT
CDR3 protein: CASSLGHYNDQPQHF

clone size: NA
J gene: TRBJ1-2
D gene: TRBD1
V gene: TRBV5-1
CDR3 DNA: TGCGCCAGCAGTTACTATACCGGGACAGGGGCTGGCTACACCTTC
CDR3 protein: CASSYYTGTGAGYTF